Given below is one TCR beta chain in context. Its antigen is as yet unknown. Method: immunoSEQ multiplex PCR; TCRdb's copy keeps in-frame clones and lacks some. The data show roughly 120,000 clones, roughly 90% seen once. The sample is drawn from a study of T cell responses to AZD1222 COVID-19 vaccine. Researchers grouped second doses given at about 4 or about 12 weeks into one pool. Study-wide points: Spike-specific TCR breadth and depth both grew after two AZD1222 doses. Nearly half of the spike-specific TCRs reportedly recognize variant regions that carry no mutations.

Germline CDR1 and CDR2: SGHAT and FQNNGV. J gave up 0 bases and V 5 bases, and 16 bases lay outside the gene matches. The CDR3 runs 19 residues. The sequenced sample was peripheral blood, obtained 28 days after the second AZD1222 dose. The sequence was collected from an adult who received the AZD1222 COVID-19 vaccine. This chain uses TRBV11-2 with TRBJ2-3; 8 bases map to TRBD1. The chain's CDR3 is CASSPRRDRRDSSTDTQYF. CDR3 coding DNA: TGTGCCAGCAGCCCTAGGCGGGACAGGAGAGATAGTAGCACAGATACGCAGTATTTT.